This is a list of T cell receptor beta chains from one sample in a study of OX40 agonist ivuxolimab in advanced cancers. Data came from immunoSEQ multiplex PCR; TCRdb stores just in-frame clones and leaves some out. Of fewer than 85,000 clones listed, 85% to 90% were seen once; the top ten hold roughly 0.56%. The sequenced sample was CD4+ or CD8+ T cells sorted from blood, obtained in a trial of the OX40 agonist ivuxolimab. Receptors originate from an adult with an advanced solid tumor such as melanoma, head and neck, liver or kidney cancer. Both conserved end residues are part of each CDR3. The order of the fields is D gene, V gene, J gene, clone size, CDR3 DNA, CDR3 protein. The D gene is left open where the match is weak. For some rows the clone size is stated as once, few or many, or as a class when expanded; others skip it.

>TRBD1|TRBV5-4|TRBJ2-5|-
TGTGCCAGCAGCTTGGGGGACAGGGCAACTTTAGAGACCCAGTACTTC
CASSLGDRATLETQYF
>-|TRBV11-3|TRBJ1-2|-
TGTGCCAGCAGCCGCGGGGGCTATGGCTACACCTTC
CASSRGGYGYTF
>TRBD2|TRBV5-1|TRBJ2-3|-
TGCGCCAGCAGCTTGGACGGGCGGGAGTCAGATACGCAGTATTTT
CASSLDGRESDTQYF
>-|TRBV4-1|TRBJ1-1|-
TGCGCCAGCAGTCCGCCAGGCAGAGCCATGAACACTGAAGCTTTCTTT
CASSPPGRAMNTEAFF
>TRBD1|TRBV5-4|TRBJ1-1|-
TGTGCCAGCAGCTCGTCCCGGGACAGGGGAGAAGCTTTCTTT
CASSSSRDRGEAFF
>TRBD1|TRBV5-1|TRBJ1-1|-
TGCGCCAGCAGCCTTGGGTTGGGACAGGGCCCCGGGGGCACTGAAGCTTTCTTT
CASSLGLGQGPGGTEAFF
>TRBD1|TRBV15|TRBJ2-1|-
TGTGCCACCAGCAGTGAAGGACTGGGACAGGGCTACAATGAGCAGTTCTTC
CATSSEGLGQGYNEQFF
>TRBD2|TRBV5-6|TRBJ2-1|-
TGTGCCAGCAGCTTTGGACTAGCGGGGGGCAATGAGCAGTTCTTC
CASSFGLAGGNEQFF
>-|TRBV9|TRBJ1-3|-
TGTGCCAGCAGCGTATTTCAGGCTGGAAACACCATATATTTT
CASSVFQAGNTIYF
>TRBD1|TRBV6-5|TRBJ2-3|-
TGTGCCAGCAGTTGGACAGGTCCCAGGGGAACAGATACGCAGTATTTT
CASSWTGPRGTDTQYF
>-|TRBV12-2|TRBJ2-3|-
TGTGCAAGTCGCCATATACCGAGCAGGAGCACAGATACGCAGTATTTT
CASRHIPSRSTDTQYF
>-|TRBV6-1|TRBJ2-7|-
TGTGCCAGCAGTGGGTCTGCGGAGAGCTCCTACGAGCAGTACTTC
CASSGSAESSYEQYF
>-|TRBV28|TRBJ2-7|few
TGTGCCAGCGTCAGAGGGGGGAGCACCTACGAGCAGTACTTC
CASVRGGSTYEQYF
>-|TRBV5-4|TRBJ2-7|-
TGTGCCAGCAGCTTGGGGGGCGGATACCTCTCCTACGAGCAGTACTTC
CASSLGGGYLSYEQYF
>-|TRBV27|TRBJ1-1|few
TGTGCCAGCAGCCAGGACAGTACTTACACTGAAGCTTTCTTT
CASSQDSTYTEAFF
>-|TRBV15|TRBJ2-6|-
TGTGCCACCAGCAGAGAACTAGGGGGGACTGCCGGGGCCAACGTCCTGACTTTC
CATSRELGGTAGANVLTF
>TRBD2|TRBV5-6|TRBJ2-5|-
TGTGCCAGCAGCTTGATTGGCGCGGGAGTAGTTGAGACCCAGTACTTC
CASSLIGAGVVETQYF
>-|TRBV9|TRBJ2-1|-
TGTGCCAGCAGCGTAGCTACTACAGGGTGGAATGAGCAGTTCTTC
CASSVATTGWNEQFF